This entry lists 3 T cell receptor beta chains sequenced from one sample in a study of cytomegalovirus exposure and HLA in healthy donors. Researchers ran the PCR with 60 Vbeta and 13 Jbeta primers. The repertoire was sequenced with immunoSEQ multiplex PCR; TCRdb's copy has only in-frame clones and lacks some. Of approximately 100,000 clones detected, about 70% appear once; the ten largest clones hold 0.79%. Sequenced sample: PBMCs. The receptors shown here come from a boy under 18 in good health and CMV-seronegative.

The CDR3 sequence: CAWSGGLATYNEQFF. The CDR3 region has the DNA TGTGCCTGGAGTGGGGGACTAGCGACTTACAATGAGCAGTTCTTC. V usage is TRBV30 and J usage is TRBJ2-1; 10 positions agree with TRBD2. V was clipped by 1 base and J by 4 bases; unmatched bases: 4. Per the germline V gene, CDR1 is GTSNPN and CDR2 is SVGIG (reference sequence). This CDR3 has 15 residues.

The sample holds one count of this clone. The CDR3 DNA sequence: TGTGCCACCAGCTCCTTCCGGGGGGGGGAATGGGGCAATCAGCCCCAGCATTTT. It encodes CATSSFRGGEWGNQPQHF. The chain uses TRBV15 and TRBJ1-5, with D maybe TRBD1 (5 bases). CDR3 length equals 18 residues. The V end was cut by 5 bases, the J end by 2 bases, with 22 bases between. CDR1 and CDR2 from the germline V gene are LNHNV and YYDKDF (reference sequence).

The rearrangement links TRBV30 to TRBJ1-1; 9 positions match TRBD1. The CDR3 runs to 13 residues. Germline V gene data show CDR1 as GTSNPN and CDR2 as SVGIG (reference sequence). The V and J ends lost 2 bases and 3 bases, in that order; junction bases with no gene match: 1. CDR3 in amino acids: CAWSTGGHTEAFF. CDR3 DNA: TGTGCCTGGAGTACAGGGGGCCACACTGAAGCTTTCTTT.